The entry below gives a single TCR beta chain sequence along with its context. The sample carries other DNA sequences with the same CDR3. This sample stems from a study of shared clonotypes between healthy human individuals. The donors were all Caucasian adults (living in Nashville, Tennessee). A CD45RA-negative memory subset and a CD45RA+ naive subset were separated from the CD4+ cells. The V gene end was trimmed by 5 bases and the J gene end by 4 bases; junction bases not matched to a gene: 5. The CDR3 is 13 residues long. Per germline, CDR1 MNHEY and CDR2 SVGAGI. Assay: immunoSEQ multiplex PCR; the TCRdb copy retains only in-frame clones and omits some. The data show about 2 million clones, about 95% seen once.

This chain joins TRBV6-5 and TRBJ2-7; TRBD2 aligns across 7 bases. This receptor was identified in a man between 18 and 29 years old in good health. Material for sequencing was naive CD4+ T cells sorted from blood. Subset described: CD45RA+ positively selected. The CDR3 DNA reads TGTGCCAGCAGTCGGGGAGGGAAATACGAGCAGTACTTC. The encoded protein is CASSRGGKYEQYF.